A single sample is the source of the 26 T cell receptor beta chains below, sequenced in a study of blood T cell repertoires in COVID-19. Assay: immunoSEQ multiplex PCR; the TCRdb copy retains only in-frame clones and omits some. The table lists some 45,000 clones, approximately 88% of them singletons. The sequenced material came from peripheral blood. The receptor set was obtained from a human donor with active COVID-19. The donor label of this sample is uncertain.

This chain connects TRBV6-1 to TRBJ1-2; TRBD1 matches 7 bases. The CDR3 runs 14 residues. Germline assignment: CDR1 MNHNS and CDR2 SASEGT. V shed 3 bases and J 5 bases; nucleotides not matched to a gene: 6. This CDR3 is CASSEGRGEYGYTF. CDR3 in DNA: TGTGCCAGCAGTGAGGGCAGGGGGGAGTATGGCTACACCTTC.

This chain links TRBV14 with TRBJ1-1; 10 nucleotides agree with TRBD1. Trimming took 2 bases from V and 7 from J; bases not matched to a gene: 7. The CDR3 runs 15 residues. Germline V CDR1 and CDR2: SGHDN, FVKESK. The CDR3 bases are TGTGCCAGCAGCCAATTCGCGGGACAGGGGATTGAAGCTTTCTTT. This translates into CASSQFAGQGIEAFF.

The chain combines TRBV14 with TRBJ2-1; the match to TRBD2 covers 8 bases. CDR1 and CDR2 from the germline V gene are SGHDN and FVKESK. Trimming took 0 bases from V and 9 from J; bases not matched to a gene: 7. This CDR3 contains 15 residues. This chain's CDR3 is CASSQEGSGIGEQFF. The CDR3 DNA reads TGTGCCAGCAGCCAAGAGGGTAGCGGGATTGGTGAGCAGTTCTTC.

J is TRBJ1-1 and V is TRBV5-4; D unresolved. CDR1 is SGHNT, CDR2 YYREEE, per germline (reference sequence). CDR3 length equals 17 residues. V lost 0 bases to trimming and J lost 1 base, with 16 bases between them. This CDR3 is CASSLAQRIKSNTEAFF. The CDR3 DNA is TGTGCCAGCAGCTTGGCCCAGAGGATCAAATCGAACACTGAAGCTTTCTTT.

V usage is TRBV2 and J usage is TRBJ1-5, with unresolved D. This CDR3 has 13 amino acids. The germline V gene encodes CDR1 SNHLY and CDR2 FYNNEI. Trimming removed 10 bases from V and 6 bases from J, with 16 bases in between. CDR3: CATGNTQTQPQHF. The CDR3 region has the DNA TGTGCCACCGGGAACACTCAAACTCAGCCCCAGCATTTT.

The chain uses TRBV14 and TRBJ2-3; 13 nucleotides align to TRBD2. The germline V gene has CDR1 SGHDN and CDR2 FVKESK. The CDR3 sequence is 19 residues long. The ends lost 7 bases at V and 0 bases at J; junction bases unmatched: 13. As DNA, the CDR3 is TGTGCCAGCAACAAGGGACTAGCGGGGCGCCCAGTAAGCACAGATACGCAGTATTTT. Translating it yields CASNKGLAGRPVSTDTQYF. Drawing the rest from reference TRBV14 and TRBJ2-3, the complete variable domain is EAGVTQFPSHSVIEKGQTVTLRCDPISGHDNLYWYRRVMGKEIKFLLHFVKESKQDESGMPNNRFLAERTGGTYSTLKVQPAELEDSGVYFCASNKGLAGRPVSTDTQYFGPGTRLTVL.

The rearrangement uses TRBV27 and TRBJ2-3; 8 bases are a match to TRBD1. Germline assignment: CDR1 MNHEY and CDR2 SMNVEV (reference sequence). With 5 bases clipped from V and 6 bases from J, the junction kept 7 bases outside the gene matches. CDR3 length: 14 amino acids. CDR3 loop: CASSLRTGSDTQYF. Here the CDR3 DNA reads TGTGCCAGCAGTCTGAGGACAGGGTCCGATACGCAGTATTTT.

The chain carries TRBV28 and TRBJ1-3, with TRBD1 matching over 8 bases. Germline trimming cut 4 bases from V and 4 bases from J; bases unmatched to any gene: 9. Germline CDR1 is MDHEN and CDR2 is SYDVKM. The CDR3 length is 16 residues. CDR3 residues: CASSSSRTGYGNTIYF. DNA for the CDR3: TGTGCCAGCAGTTCCTCCCGGACAGGGTACGGAAACACCATATATTTT. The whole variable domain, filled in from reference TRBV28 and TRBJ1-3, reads DVKVTQSSRYLVKRTGEKVFLECVQDMDHENMFWYRQDPGLGLRLIYFSYDVKMKEKGDIPEGYSVSREKKERFSLILESASTNQTSMYLCASSSSRTGYGNTIYFGEGSWLTVV.

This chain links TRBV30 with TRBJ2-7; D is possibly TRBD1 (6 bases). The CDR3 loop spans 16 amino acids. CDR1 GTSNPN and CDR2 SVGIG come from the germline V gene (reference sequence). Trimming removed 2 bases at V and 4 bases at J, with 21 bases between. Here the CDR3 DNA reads TGTGCCTGGAGTCCATCACACCTGTCAGGGGCGTACGAGCAGTACTTC. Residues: CAWSPSHLSGAYEQYF.

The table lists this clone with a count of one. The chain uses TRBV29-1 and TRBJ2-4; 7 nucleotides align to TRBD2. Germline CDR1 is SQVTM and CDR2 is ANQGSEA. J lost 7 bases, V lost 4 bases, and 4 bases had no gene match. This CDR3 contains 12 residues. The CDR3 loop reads CSVVGGWNIQYF. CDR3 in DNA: TGCAGCGTTGTCGGGGGGTGGAACATTCAGTACTTC.

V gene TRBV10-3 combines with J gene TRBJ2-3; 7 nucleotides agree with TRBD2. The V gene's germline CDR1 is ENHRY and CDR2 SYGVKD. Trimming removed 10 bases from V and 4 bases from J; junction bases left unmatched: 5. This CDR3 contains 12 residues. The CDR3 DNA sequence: TGTGCCACCGCCAGCGGGGCAGATACGCAGTATTTT. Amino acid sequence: CATASGADTQYF.

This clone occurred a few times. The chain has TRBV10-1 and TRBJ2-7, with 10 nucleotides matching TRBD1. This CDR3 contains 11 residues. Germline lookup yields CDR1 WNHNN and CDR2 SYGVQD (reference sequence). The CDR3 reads CASSESGTGAV. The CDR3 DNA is TGCGCCAGCAGTGAGTCCGGGACAGGGGCGGTC.

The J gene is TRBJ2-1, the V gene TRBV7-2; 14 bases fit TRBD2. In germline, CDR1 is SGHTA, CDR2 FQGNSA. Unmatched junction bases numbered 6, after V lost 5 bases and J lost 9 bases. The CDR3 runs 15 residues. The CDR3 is CASSPPGLAGAEQFF. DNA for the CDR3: TGTGCCAGCAGCCCGCCGGGACTAGCGGGGGCTGAGCAGTTCTTC. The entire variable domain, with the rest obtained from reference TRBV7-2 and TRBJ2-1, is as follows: GAGVSQSPSNKVTEKGKDVELRCDPISGHTALYWYRQSLGQGLEFLIYFQGNSAPDKSGLPSDRFSAERTGGSVSTLTIQRTQQEDSAVYLCASSPPGLAGAEQFFGPGTRLTVL.

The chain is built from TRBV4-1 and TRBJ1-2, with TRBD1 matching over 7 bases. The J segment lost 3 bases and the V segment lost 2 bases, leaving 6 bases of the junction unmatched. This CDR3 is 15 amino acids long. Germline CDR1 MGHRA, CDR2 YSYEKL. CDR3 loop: CASSQLTGWHYGYTF. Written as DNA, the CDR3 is TGCGCCAGCAGCCAATTGACAGGGTGGCACTATGGCTACACCTTC.

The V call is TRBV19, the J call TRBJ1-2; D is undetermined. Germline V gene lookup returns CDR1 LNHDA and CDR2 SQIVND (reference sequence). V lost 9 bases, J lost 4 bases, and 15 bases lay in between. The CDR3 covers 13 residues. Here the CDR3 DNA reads TGTGCCAGCCTCCGGCCGGGGTCCTATGGCTACACCTTC. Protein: CASLRPGSYGYTF.

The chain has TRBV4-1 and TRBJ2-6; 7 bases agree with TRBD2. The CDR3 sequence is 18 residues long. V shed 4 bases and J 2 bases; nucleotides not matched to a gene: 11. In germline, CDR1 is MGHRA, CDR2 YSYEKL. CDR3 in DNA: TGCGCCAGCAGCCGCCCCTCGGGGGGAACCCCTGGGGCCAACGTCCTGACTTTC. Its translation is CASSRPSGGTPGANVLTF.

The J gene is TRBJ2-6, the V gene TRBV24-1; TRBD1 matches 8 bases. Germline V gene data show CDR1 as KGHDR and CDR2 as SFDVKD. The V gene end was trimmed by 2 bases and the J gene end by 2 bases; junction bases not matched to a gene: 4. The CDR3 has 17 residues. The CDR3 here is CATSDSGTGPGANVLTF. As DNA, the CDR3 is TGTGCCACCAGTGATTCCGGGACAGGACCTGGGGCCAACGTCCTGACTTTC.

The CDR3 protein is CASSKAPPVVTEPLIYEQYF. The DNA for the CDR3 is TGTGCCAGCAGCAAAGCACCACCGGTGGTGACAGAGCCTCTGATCTACGAGCAGTACTTC. The rearrangement uses TRBV21-1 and TRBJ2-7; the listed D gene, TRBD1, was not tested against the DNA. TRBV21-1 is labeled a pseudogene. CDR3 length: 20 residues.

Here the CDR3 DNA reads TGTGCCAGCAGCCAAGCACTGATCCACTACAATGAGCAGTTCTTC. Amino acids: CASSQALIHYNEQFF. This chain links TRBV14 with TRBJ2-1; no reliable D call. Germline CDR1 is SGHDN and CDR2 is FVKESK. V lost 1 base, J lost 3 bases, and 10 bases lay in between. The CDR3 is 15 residues long.

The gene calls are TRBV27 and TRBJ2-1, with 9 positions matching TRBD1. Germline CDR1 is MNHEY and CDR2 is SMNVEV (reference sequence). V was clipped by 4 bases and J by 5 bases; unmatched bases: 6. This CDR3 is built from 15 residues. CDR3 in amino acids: CASSWDRAINNEQFF. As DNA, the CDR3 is TGTGCCAGCAGTTGGGACAGGGCGATAAACAATGAGCAGTTCTTC.

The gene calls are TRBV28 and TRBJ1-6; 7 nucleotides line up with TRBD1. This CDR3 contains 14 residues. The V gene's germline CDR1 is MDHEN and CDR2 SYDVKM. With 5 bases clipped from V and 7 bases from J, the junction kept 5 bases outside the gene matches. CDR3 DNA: TGTGCCAGCAGTCGAGGGGGCCGAAATTCACCCCTCCACTTT. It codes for CASSRGGRNSPLHF.

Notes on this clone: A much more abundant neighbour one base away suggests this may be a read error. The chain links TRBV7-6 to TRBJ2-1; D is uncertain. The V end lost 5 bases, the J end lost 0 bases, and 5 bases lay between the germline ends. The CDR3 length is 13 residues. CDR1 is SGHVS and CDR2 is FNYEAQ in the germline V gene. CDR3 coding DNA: TGTGCCAGCAGCCCTAGCTCCTACAATGAGCAGTTCTTC. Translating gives CASSPSSYNEQFF. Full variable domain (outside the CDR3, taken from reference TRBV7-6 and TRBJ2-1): GAGVSQSPRYKVTKRGQDVALRCDPISGHVSLYWYRQALGQGPEFLTYFNYEAQQDKSGLPNDRFSAERPEGSISTLTIQRTEQRDSAMYRCASSPSSYNEQFFGPGTRLTVL.

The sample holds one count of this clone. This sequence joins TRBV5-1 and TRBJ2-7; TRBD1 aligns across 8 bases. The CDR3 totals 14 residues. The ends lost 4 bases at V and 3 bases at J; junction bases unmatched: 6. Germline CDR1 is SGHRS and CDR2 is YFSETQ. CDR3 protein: CASSLGQGFYEQYF. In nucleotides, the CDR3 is TGCGCCAGCAGCCTCGGACAGGGTTTCTACGAGCAGTACTTC.

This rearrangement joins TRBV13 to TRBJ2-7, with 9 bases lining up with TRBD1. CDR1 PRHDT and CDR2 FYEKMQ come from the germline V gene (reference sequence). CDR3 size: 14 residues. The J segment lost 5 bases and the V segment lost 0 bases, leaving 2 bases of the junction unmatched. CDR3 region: CASSLGQGANEQYF. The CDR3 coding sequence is TGTGCCAGCAGCTTAGGACAGGGGGCCAACGAGCAGTACTTC.

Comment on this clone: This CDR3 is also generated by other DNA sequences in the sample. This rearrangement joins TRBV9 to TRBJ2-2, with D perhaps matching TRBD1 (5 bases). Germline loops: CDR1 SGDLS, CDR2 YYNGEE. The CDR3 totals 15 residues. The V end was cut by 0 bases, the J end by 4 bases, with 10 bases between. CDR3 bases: TGTGCCAGCAGCGTAGGTGGGGCGAGCACCGGGGAGCTGTTTTTT. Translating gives CASSVGGASTGELFF.

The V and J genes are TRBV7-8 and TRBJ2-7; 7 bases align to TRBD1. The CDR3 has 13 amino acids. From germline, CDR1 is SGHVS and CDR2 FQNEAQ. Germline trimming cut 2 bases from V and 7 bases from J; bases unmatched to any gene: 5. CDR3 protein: CASSLQQGKEQYF. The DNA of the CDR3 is TGTGCCAGCAGCTTACAACAGGGGAAAGAGCAGTACTTC.